Listed below are T cell receptor beta chains from one sample, sequenced in a study of vaccination effects on CD4 cells after COVID-19. Their antigen targets remain unknown. Sequencing was performed with immunoSEQ multiplex PCR; in TCRdb, only in-frame clones are kept and a portion is missing. The table records fewer than 15,000 clones, approximately 70% of them present only once. The source was CD4+ T cells from PBMCs cultured with HCoV-NL63 spike peptides, collected after COVID-19 vaccination. These receptor sequences come from a human donor who had a prior SARS-CoV-2 infection. Each CDR3 is given with its conserved first and last residue. The D gene is left open where the match is weak. Only part of the rows carry a size: once, few, many, or a class if the clone is expanded.

v_gene,abundance,j_gene,len,d_gene,CDR3nt,CDR3aa
TRBV6-2/TRBV6-3,NA,TRBJ2-7,16,NA,TGTGCCAGCAGCGATGCCGGGACTTCTACGGGCTACGAGCAGTACTTC,CASSDAGTSTGYEQYF
TRBV7-8,NA,TRBJ2-7,12,NA,TGTGCCAGCAGCCGATCAGCTTACGAGCAGTACTTC,CASSRSAYEQYF
TRBV7-9,NA,TRBJ2-1,15,TRBD2,TGTGCCAGCAGCTTTGGCGGGAGCCCCTACAATGAGCAGTTCTTC,CASSFGGSPYNEQFF
TRBV5-1,NA,TRBJ1-6,19,TRBD1,TGCGCCAGCAGCGCTCAACAGGGGGCAGGTTGGAGGTGGAATTCACCCCTCCACTTT,CASSAQQGAGWRWNSPLHF
TRBV6-5,few,TRBJ1-6,15,TRBD1,TGTGCCAGCAGTCGTACGACAGGGGCCAATTCACCCCTCCACTTT,CASSRTTGANSPLHF
TRBV12-3/TRBV12-4,NA,TRBJ2-1,13,NA,TGTGCCAGCAGTTGGTGGGCAGGTAGTGAGCAGTTCTTC,CASSWWAGSEQFF
TRBV7-8,NA,TRBJ2-1,15,TRBD2,TGTGCCAGCAGCTTAGACGGCGGGAGGGCCTTGAGGCAGTTCTTC,CASSLDGGRALRQFF
TRBV2,NA,TRBJ2-3,18,TRBD2,TGTGCCAGCAGTGAACAAGCCGGTATAGCGGGGGGGGTAGATACGCAGTATTTT,CASSEQAGIAGGVDTQYF
TRBV20-1,NA,TRBJ1-1,11,NA,TGCAGTGCTAGGGGGCGGACTGAAGCTTTCTTT,CSARGRTEAFF
TRBV7-2,NA,TRBJ2-3,16,TRBD2,TGTGCCAGCAGCTTATTTGGCGGGAGTTCTACAGATACGCAGTATTTT,CASSLFGGSSTDTQYF
TRBV7-9,NA,TRBJ1-2,13,NA,TGTGCCAGCAGCTACGCCTCCATTTATGGCTACACCTTC,CASSYASIYGYTF
TRBV2,NA,TRBJ1-6,12,NA,TGTGCCGCGGGAACAGGGAATTCACCCCTCCACTTT,CAAGTGNSPLHF
TRBV13,NA,TRBJ1-1,13,NA,TGTGCCAGCAGCCTACAGGGTGGCCCTGAAGCTTTCTTT,CASSLQGGPEAFF
TRBV10-3,NA,TRBJ2-7,14,TRBD2,TGTGCCATCAGGCAGGCGGGGGGGCAGTCCGAGCAGTACTTC,CAIRQAGGQSEQYF
TRBV4-1,NA,TRBJ2-7,17,TRBD2,TGCGCCAGCAGCCAAGGGATGGGTAGCGGGTCCTCCTACGAGCAGTACTTC,CASSQGMGSGSSYEQYF
TRBV21-1,NA,TRBJ2-2,14,NA,TGTGCCAGCAGCAAACGTGGGGGTGCCGGGGAGCTGTTTTTT,CASSKRGGAGELFF
TRBV6-5,NA,TRBJ1-6,14,NA,TGTGCCAGCAGTTACAGTCCGACTAATTCACCCCTCCACTTT,CASSYSPTNSPLHF
TRBV5-1,once,TRBJ2-5,14,NA,TGCGCCAGCAGCTTTGGATCCTTGGTAGAGACCCAGTACTTC,CASSFGSLVETQYF
TRBV9,NA,TRBJ1-6,15,NA,TGTGCCAGCAGCGTAGAGTCAGTGATTCGTTCACCCCTCCACTTT,CASSVESVIRSPLHF
TRBV6-4,NA,TRBJ1-5,16,TRBD1,TGTGCCAGCAGAGGGACAGGGGGTAGGACAAATCAGCCCCAGCATTTT,CASRGTGGRTNQPQHF
TRBV24-1,NA,TRBJ2-7,13,NA,TGTGCCACCAGTGACCCGGATCGATACGAGCAGTACTTC,CATSDPDRYEQYF
TRBV7-7,few,TRBJ2-7,14,TRBD1,TGTGCTAGCAGCCCTGGGACAGGGAGATTCGAGCAGTACTTC,CASSPGTGRFEQYF
TRBV3-1/TRBV3-2,NA,TRBJ1-6,15,NA,TGTGCCAGCAGCCAAGGACAGGTTGTTAATTCACCCCTCCACTTT,CASSQGQVVNSPLHF
TRBV7-3,NA,TRBJ2-5,16,TRBD2,TGTGCCAGCAGCCCGAACACGGGGACTAGCTATGAGACCCAGTACTTC,CASSPNTGTSYETQYF
TRBV19,NA,TRBJ1-3,15,NA,TGTGCCAGTAGTATTGGACACATCTCTGGAAACACCATATATTTT,CASSIGHISGNTIYF
TRBV5-1,NA,TRBJ2-5,15,NA,TGCGCCAGCAGCCTGAATACTGGGGGCCAGGAGACCCAGTACTTC,CASSLNTGGQETQYF
TRBV15,NA,TRBJ2-3,18,NA,TGTGCCACCAGCAGAGATCAATATACAGGGAGAAGCACAGATACGCAGTATTTT,CATSRDQYTGRSTDTQYF
TRBV19,NA,TRBJ2-3,14,NA,TGTGCCAGTAGTATTTCTAGCCAGGGGGATACGCAGTATTTT,CASSISSQGDTQYF
TRBV12-3/TRBV12-4,NA,TRBJ2-5,12,NA,TGTGCCAGCAGCCAAACCGAGGAGACCCAGTACTTC,CASSQTEETQYF
TRBV7-9,NA,TRBJ2-7,15,TRBD2,TGTGCCAGCAGCTTTAGCGGGAGGGCCTCGTACGAGCAGTACTTC,CASSFSGRASYEQYF
TRBV11-3,NA,TRBJ1-1,14,NA,TGTGCCAGCAGCTCTGGACAAGGGAACACTGAAGCTTTCTTT,CASSSGQGNTEAFF
TRBV7-8,NA,TRBJ2-3,15,TRBD1,TGTGCCAGCAGCCGTGGACAGGGGGGGACAGATACGCAGTATTTT,CASSRGQGGTDTQYF
TRBV5-6,NA,TRBJ2-7,15,NA,TGTGCCAGCACCTCAGGCCCATCGGGGTCCTACGAGCAGTACTTC,CASTSGPSGSYEQYF
TRBV5-4,few,TRBJ2-1,16,TRBD1,TGTGCCAGCAGCTTGGGACAGGGGATATCCTACAATGAGCAGTTCTTC,CASSLGQGISYNEQFF
TRBV2,few,TRBJ2-5,13,NA,TGTGCCAGCATGGCGGACAGTCAAGAGACCCAGTACTTC,CASMADSQETQYF
TRBV7-9,NA,TRBJ1-2,13,NA,TGTGCCAGCAGCCGAACAGGGATCTACAGCTACACCTTC,CASSRTGIYSYTF
TRBV7-2,NA,TRBJ2-1,15,NA,TGTGCCAGCAGCTTAGGGCGCCCCCCACACAATGAGCAGTTCTTC,CASSLGRPPHNEQFF
TRBV18,NA,TRBJ2-5,12,NA,TGTGCCAGCTCACCCTACCAGGAGACCCAGTACTTC,CASSPYQETQYF
TRBV19,few,TRBJ1-6,13,NA,TGTGCCAGTAGTATTGAGGACAATTCACCCCTCCACTTT,CASSIEDNSPLHF
TRBV6-4,NA,TRBJ2-5,11,NA,TGCGTCTGGTGTGTCCCGGAGACCCAGTACTTC,CVWCVPETQYF
TRBV9,NA,TRBJ1-3,16,NA,TGTGCCAGCAGCCTCACCCCTGGGGGAAATGGAAACACCATATATTTT,CASSLTPGGNGNTIYF
TRBV7-9,NA,TRBJ1-2,12,NA,TGTGCCAGCAGCGGACCTAACTATGGCTACACCTTC,CASSGPNYGYTF
TRBV19,NA,TRBJ2-5,13,NA,TGTGCCAGTAAAGACCGGGCTCGAGAGACCCAGTACTTC,CASKDRARETQYF
TRBV28,NA,TRBJ2-7,16,TRBD1,TGTGCCAGCAGTTTGGTGCGACAGGGGTTAGTCCACGAGCAGTACTTC,CASSLVRQGLVHEQYF
TRBV7-9,NA,TRBJ1-1,14,TRBD1,TGTGCCAGCAGCTTTTCGACAGGGGGCACTGAAGCTTTCTTT,CASSFSTGGTEAFF
TRBV30,NA,TRBJ2-2,21,TRBD2,TGTGCCTGGAGTGTAGAACGGTCTAGCGGGACGAAAAAACAAAACACCGGGGAGCTGTTTTTT,CAWSVERSSGTKKQNTGELFF
TRBV4-2,NA,TRBJ2-7,15,TRBD2,TGTGCCAGCAGCCTAGGCCCTAGCGGCGGCTACGAGCAGTACTTC,CASSLGPSGGYEQYF
TRBV19,NA,TRBJ1-4,14,NA,TGTGCCAGTAGAGACGGGACCGCGACTGAAAAACTGTTTTTT,CASRDGTATEKLFF